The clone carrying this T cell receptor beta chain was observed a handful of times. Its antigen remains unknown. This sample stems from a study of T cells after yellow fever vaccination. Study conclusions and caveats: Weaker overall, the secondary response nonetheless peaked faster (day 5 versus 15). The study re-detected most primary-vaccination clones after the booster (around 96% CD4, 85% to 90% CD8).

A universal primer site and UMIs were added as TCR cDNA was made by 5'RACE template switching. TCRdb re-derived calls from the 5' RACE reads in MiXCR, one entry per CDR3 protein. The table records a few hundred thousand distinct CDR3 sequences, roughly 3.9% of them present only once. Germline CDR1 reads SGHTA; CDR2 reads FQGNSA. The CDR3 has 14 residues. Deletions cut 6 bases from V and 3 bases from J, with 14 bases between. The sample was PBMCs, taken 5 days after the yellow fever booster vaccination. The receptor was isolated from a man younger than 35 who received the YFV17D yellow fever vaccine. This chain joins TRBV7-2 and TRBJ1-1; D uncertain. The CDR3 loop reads CASRAWGVHTEAFF. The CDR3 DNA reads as TGTGCCAGCAGGGCCTGGGGTGTGCACACTGAAGCTTTCTTT.